This T cell receptor beta chain was captured in a study of OX40 agonist ivuxolimab in advanced cancers. In the study overall: Mean age approximately 61 years, range about 20 to 85; roughly 82% male. General study points: Fewer expanded clones were found on average in CD4+ than in CD8+ T cells.

Measured with immunoSEQ multiplex PCR; TCRdb has only the in-frame clones, and not every one. The sample consists of roughly 60,000 clones, about 86% of them appearing once. The V gene's germline CDR1 is MDHEN and CDR2 SYDVKM. V dropped 4 bases and J dropped 3 bases, with 15 bases sitting between them. This CDR3 spans 15 amino acids. Comments on this clone: What it binds is not known.

This TCR was recovered from an adult with an advanced solid tumor such as melanoma, head and neck, liver or kidney cancer. The chain combines TRBV28 with TRBJ1-1; tentative D call: TRBD1 (5 bases). Source: CD4+ or CD8+ T cells sorted from blood, taken in a trial of the OX40 agonist ivuxolimab. The CDR3 sequence is CASSSPGTDYTEAFF. The DNA of the CDR3 is TGTGCCAGCAGTTCACCCGGGACGGATTACACTGAAGCTTTCTTT.